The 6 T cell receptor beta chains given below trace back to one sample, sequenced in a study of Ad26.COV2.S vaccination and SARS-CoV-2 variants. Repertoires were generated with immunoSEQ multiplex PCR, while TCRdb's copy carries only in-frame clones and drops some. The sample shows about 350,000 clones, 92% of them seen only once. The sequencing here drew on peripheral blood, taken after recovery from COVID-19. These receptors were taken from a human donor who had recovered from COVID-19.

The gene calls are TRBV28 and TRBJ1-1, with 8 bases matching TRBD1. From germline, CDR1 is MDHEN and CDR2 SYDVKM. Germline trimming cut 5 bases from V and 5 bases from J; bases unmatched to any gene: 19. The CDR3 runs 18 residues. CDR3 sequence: CASSSLGQGGGVMTEAFF. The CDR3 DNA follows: TGTGCCAGCAGTAGTCTTGGACAGGGAGGGGGCGTCATGACTGAAGCTTTCTTT.

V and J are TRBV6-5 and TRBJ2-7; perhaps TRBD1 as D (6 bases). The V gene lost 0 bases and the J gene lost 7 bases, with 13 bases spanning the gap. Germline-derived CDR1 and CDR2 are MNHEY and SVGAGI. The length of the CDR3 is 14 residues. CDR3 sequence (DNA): TGTGCCAGCAGTTACTCGTACAGAGACAGGGAGCAGTACTTC. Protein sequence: CASSYSYRDREQYF.

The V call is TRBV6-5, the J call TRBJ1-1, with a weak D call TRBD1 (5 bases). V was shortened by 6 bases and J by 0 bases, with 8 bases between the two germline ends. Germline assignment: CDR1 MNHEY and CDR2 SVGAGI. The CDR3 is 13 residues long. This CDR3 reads CASRAGMNTEAFF. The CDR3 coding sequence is TGTGCCAGCAGGGCAGGGATGAACACTGAAGCTTTCTTT.

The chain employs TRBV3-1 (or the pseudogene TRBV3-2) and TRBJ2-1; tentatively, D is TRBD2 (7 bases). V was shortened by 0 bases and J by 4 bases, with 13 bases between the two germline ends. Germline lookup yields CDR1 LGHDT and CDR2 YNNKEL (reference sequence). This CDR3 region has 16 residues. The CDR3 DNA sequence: TGTGCCAGCAGCCAAGATGTTGGGGGGGCATACAATGAGCAGTTCTTC. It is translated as CASSQDVGGAYNEQFF.

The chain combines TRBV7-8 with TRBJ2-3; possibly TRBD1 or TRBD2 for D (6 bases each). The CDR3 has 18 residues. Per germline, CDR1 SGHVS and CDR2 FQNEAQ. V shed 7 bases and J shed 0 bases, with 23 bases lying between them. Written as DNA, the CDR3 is TGTGCCAGCACCCAAGGGGGGTACGGTTTTACTAGCACAGATACGCAGTATTTT. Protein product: CASTQGGYGFTSTDTQYF.

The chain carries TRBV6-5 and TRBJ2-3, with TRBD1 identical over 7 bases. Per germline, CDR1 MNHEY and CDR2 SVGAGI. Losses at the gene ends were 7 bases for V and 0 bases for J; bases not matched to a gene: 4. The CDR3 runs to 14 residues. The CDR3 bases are TGTGCCAGCATTCCAGGGGGAAGCACAGATACGCAGTATTTT. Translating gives CASIPGGSTDTQYF.